This T cell receptor beta chain was found in a study of CD8 T cells in ankylosing spondylitis. Study outcomes and limitations: Within ankylosing spondylitis blood, a TCR beta motif made up of eight highly homologous variants appeared to be characteristic. Previously reported in reactive arthritis synovial fluid and blood were some of the motif variants.

TCRdb processed the 5' RACE reads anew with MiXCR; each CDR3 protein has one entry. The sample holds some 200,000 distinct CDR3 sequences, approximately 7.4% seen once. CDR3 size: 17 residues. After removal of 2 bases from V and 2 bases from J, the junction contained 11 bases not matched to a gene. Germline V gene data show CDR1 as DFQATT and CDR2 as SNEGSKA (reference sequence). This clonotype was seen many times. Its antigen is unidentified. The sequence derives from a male donor with ankylosing spondylitis. Material: blood, either unsorted or a sorted T cell fraction (not recorded which). V is TRBV20-1 and J is TRBJ2-1; 8 positions agree with TRBD2. DNA of the CDR3: TGCAGTGCTAGATTGTCTCCCGGGACTAGGGCCTACAATGAGCAGTTCTTC. It specifies CSARLSPGTRAYNEQFF.